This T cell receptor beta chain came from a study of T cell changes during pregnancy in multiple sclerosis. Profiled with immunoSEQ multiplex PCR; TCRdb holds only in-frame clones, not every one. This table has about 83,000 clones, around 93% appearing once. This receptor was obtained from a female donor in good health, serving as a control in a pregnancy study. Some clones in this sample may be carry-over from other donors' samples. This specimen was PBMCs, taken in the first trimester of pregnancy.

CDR3 nucleotides: TGTGCCAGCAGCCACCCTAGCGGGAGTGGTGATGAGCAGTTCTTC. Amino acid sequence: CASSHPSGSGDEQFF. V gene TRBV11-2 combines with J gene TRBJ2-1; 10 bases are a match to TRBD2. J lost 8 bases, V lost 5 bases, and 9 bases had no gene match. The CDR3 has 15 residues. From germline, CDR1 is SGHAT and CDR2 FQNNGV.